At least ten counts were recorded for the clone carrying this TCR beta chain. The antigen remains undetermined. The library targeted TCRbeta and was prepared with unique molecular identifiers. TCRdb reprocessed the PCR reads via MiXCR and lists one record per CDR3 protein. The data show 110,000 or so distinct CDR3 sequences, approximately 6% seen once. Germline V CDR1 and CDR2: MNHEY, SVGAGI. Between the trimmed V and J ends, which lost 6 bases and 5 bases, there was a span of 5 bases. The CDR3 loop spans 11 amino acids. This sample is part of a study of T-cell reconstitution after alpha-beta-depleted transplantation in children. Points from the study as a whole: Newly generated T cells supplied most T-cell counts and diversity one year post-transplant. It was surviving recipient T cells and thymic progenitors that gave some patients high TCRbeta diversity at day 60.

The source of this sequence is a male patient between 2 and 15 years old who had a stem cell transplant for acute lymphoblastic leukemia, so the T cells may come from the graft donor. J is TRBJ2-1 and V is TRBV6-5; D is unclear. Sequenced here: PBMCs, mostly from graft donor cells, sampled 360 days after TCRalphabeta/CD19-depleted stem cell transplant. The CDR3 nucleotides are TGTGCCAGCAGCCGAAACAATGAGCAGTTCTTC. Protein product: CASSRNNEQFF.